This TCR beta chain was captured by sequencing in a study of T cells in Graves' hyperthyroidism and ophthalmopathy. Study-level points and caveats: A 13 V-J signature model discriminated ophthalmopathy versus stable hyperthyroidism.

Amplification yielded TCR beta CDR3 regions, with RNA transcripts as the source. First-round RT-PCR targeting the TCR CDR3 was performed with the HTBI primer set. TCRdb fed the multiplex PCR reads into MiXCR, producing one record per CDR3 protein. The sample consists of a few hundred thousand distinct CDR3 sequences, about 14% of them appearing once. Extraction of PBMCs used about 9.2 ml of fresh peripheral blood. Concerning this clonotype: Its target is unknown.

Germline CDR1 MGHDK, CDR2 SYGVNS. The V end was cut by 3 bases, the J end by 5 bases, with 17 bases between. CDR3 length equals 17 residues. This receptor was taken from a man aged 25 to 40 with Graves' hyperthyroidism that later progressed to Graves' ophthalmopathy. The chain links TRBV25-1 to TRBJ1-6; a weak D match, TRBD1 (5 bases). Sequencing was done on a sample of blood. CDR3 residues: CASSDAPGSGHNSPLHF. CDR3 in DNA: TGTGCCAGCAGTGATGCTCCAGGGTCTGGTCATAATTCACCCCTCCACTTT.